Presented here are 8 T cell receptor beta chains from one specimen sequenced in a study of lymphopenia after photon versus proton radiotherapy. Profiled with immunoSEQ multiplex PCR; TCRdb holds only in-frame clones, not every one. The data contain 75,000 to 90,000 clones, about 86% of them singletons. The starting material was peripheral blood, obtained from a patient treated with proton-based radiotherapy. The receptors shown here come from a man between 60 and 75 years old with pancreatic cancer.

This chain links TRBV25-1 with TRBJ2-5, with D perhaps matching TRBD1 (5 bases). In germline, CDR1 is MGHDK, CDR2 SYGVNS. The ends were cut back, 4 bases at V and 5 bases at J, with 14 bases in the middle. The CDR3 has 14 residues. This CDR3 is CASSAAGAVETQYF. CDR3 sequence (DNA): TGTGCCAGCAGTGCCGCTGGGGCTGTGGAGACCCAGTACTTC.

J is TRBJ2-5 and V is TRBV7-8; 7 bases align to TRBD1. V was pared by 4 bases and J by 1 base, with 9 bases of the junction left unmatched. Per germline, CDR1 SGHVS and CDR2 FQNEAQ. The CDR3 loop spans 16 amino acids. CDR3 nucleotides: TGTGCCAGCAGCTCCGGACAGACAGGGACCCAAGAGACCCAGTACTTC. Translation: CASSSGQTGTQETQYF.

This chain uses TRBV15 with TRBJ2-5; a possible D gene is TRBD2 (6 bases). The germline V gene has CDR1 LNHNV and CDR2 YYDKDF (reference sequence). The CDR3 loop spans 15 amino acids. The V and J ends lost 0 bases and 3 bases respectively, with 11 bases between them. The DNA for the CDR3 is TGTGCCACCAGCAGAGATCTCGGGGGAGAAGAGACCCAGTACTTC. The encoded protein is CATSRDLGGEETQYF.

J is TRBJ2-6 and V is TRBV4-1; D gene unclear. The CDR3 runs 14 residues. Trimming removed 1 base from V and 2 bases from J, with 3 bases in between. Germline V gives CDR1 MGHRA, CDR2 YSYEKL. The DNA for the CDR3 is TGCGCCAGCAGCCAAGGGGCTGGGGCCAACGTCCTGACTTTC. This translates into CASSQGAGANVLTF.

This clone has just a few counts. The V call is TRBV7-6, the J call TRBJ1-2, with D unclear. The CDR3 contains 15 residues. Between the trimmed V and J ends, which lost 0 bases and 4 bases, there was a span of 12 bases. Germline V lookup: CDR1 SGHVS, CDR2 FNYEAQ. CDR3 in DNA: TGTGCCAGCAGCTTAGCCGCTGGGTCTATCTATGGCTACACCTTC. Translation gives CASSLAAGSIYGYTF.

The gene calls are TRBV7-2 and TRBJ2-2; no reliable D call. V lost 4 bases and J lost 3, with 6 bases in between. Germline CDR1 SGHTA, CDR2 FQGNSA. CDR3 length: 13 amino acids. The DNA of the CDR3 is TGTGCCAGCAGCTCGGTCCACACCGGGGAGCTGTTTTTT. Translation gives CASSSVHTGELFF.

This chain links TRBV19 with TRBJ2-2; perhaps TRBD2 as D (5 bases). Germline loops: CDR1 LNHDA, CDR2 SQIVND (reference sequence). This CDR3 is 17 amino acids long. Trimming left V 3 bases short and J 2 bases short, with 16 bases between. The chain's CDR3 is CASSMGLADTNTGELFF. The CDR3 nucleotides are TGTGCCAGTAGTATGGGCCTAGCCGACACTAACACCGGGGAGCTGTTTTTT.

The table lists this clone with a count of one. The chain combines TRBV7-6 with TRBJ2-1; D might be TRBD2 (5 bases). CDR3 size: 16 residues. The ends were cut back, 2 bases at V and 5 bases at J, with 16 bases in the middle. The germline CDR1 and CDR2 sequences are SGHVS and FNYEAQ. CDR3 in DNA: TGTGCCAGCAGCTTATCCTCGCGGGTTGGGGACAATGAGCAGTTCTTC. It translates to CASSLSSRVGDNEQFF.